A selection of T cell receptor beta chains follows, all from one sample in a study of CD8 T cells in ankylosing spondylitis. In TCRdb, the 5' RACE reads were re-called with MiXCR into one record per CDR3 protein. The sample yields a few hundred thousand distinct CDR3 sequences, 11% seen once. The material sequenced was blood, either unsorted or a sorted T cell fraction (not recorded which). The receptors come from a female donor with ankylosing spondylitis or in good health (not recorded which). Each CDR3 is given with its conserved first and last residue. A D gene is named only where the DNA matches it firmly. Clone sizes are given selectively: once, few, many, or a class where the clone is expanded.

size	V	D	J	DNA	CDR3
.	TRBV18	.	TRBJ2-5	TGTGCCAGCTCATCGATTTACAGGGATCTGGAGACCCAGTACTTC	CASSSIYRDLETQYF
few	TRBV9	TRBD2	TRBJ2-1	TGTGCCAGCAGCGTAGCGGGGAGGGCCGTTGAGCAGTTCTTC	CASSVAGRAVEQFF
many	TRBV20-1	TRBD1	TRBJ1-2	TGCAGTGCTACCGGAACTCTGACAGGGATTAATGGCTACACCTTC	CSATGTLTGINGYTF
many	TRBV7-8	.	TRBJ2-1	TGTGCCAGCAGCCTGATGGGGAGTTCCTACAATGAGCAGTTCTTC	CASSLMGSSYNEQFF
few	TRBV5-1	TRBD1	TRBJ2-7	TGCGCCAGCAGCCGTACAGGGGGCGAAAGGTACGAGCAGTACTTC	CASSRTGGERYEQYF
few	TRBV6-1	TRBD1	TRBJ1-1	TGTGCCAGCAGCCCTCGGACGGGACAGGGCCCCCTCACTGAAGCTTTCTTT	CASSPRTGQGPLTEAFF
many	TRBV7-2	TRBD1	TRBJ1-2	TGTGCCAGCAGCGCAACAGGGGTTGGCTACACCTTC	CASSATGVGYTF
.	TRBV11-2	TRBD1	TRBJ1-1	TGTGCCAGCAGCCCGATCCCCGGACAGGGGTCTGAAGCTTTCTTT	CASSPIPGQGSEAFF
many	TRBV20-1	TRBD1	TRBJ2-7	TGCAGTGCTAGATTTCCGGGACAGTCTCCCTACGAGCAGTACTTC	CSARFPGQSPYEQYF
many	TRBV20-1	TRBD2	TRBJ2-4	TGCAGTGCTATACTAGCGGGAGCCAAAAACATTCAGTACTTC	CSAILAGAKNIQYF